The 31 T cell receptor beta chains presented below share a single source sample, sequenced in a study of blood T cell repertoires in COVID-19. Profiled with immunoSEQ multiplex PCR; TCRdb holds only in-frame clones, not every one. The table shows 120,000 to 150,000 clones, with around 87% occurring only once. The sequencing sample was made of peripheral blood. Receptor source: a woman aged 40 to 55 with acute or convalescent COVID-19.

This clone appeared a few times. The CDR3 coding sequence is TGCAGCGTTGGTGGGACTAGCGGGTCGAGCTCCTACAATGAGCAGTTCTTC. Translation: CSVGGTSGSSSYNEQFF. This sequence joins TRBV29-1 and TRBJ2-1; 12 bases agree with TRBD2. This CDR3 has 17 amino acids. The J segment lost 0 bases and the V segment lost 4 bases, leaving 7 bases of the junction unmatched. Germline V CDR1 and CDR2: SQVTM, ANQGSEA.

The rearrangement links TRBV4-3 to TRBJ2-7, with 7 bases fitting TRBD1. Trimming removed 1 base from V and 4 bases from J; junction bases left unmatched: 7. The CDR3 has 15 amino acids. From germline, CDR1 is LGHNA and CDR2 YSLEER. CDR3 sequence: CASSQGSGGWYEQYF. As DNA, the CDR3 is TGCGCCAGCAGCCAAGGTTCAGGGGGATGGTACGAGCAGTACTTC.

The chain joins TRBV5-1 to TRBJ2-1; no definite D call. CDR1 is SGHRS, CDR2 YFSETQ, per germline. This CDR3 comprises 13 residues. V lost 0 bases, J lost 9 bases, and 10 bases lay in between. This CDR3 reads CASSLVSSVEQFF. CDR3 nucleotide sequence: TGCGCCAGCAGCTTGGTTTCCTCGGTTGAGCAGTTCTTC.

The CDR3 reads CASSQRDSNTEAFF. For the CDR3, the DNA is TGTGCCAGCAGCCAAAGAGACAGTAACACTGAAGCTTTCTTT. This sequence joins TRBV3-1 (or the pseudogene TRBV3-2) and TRBJ1-1; D might be TRBD1 (5 bases). Trimming left V 2 bases short and J 2 bases short, with 9 bases between. The CDR3 length is 14 residues. Germline CDR1 reads LGHDT; CDR2 reads YNNKEL (reference sequence).

V gene TRBV24-1 combines with J gene TRBJ2-2, with 8 bases aligning to TRBD1. The CDR3 runs to 16 residues. Germline-derived CDR1 and CDR2 are KGHDR and SFDVKD. Trimming cost V 3 bases and J 6 bases; bases outside gene matches: 8. DNA of the CDR3: TGTGCCACCAGTGATGGAGGCAGGGGGCCAGCCGGGGAGCTGTTTTTT. It encodes CATSDGGRGPAGELFF.

The chain is built from TRBV14 and TRBJ1-5; D is ambiguous. Looked up from germline, CDR1 is SGHDN and CDR2 is FVKESK. Trimming cost V 2 bases and J 10 bases, with 9 bases left between them. This CDR3 region has 12 residues. The CDR3 here is CASSQPRGPQHF. The CDR3, as DNA: TGTGCCAGCAGCCAACCACGAGGCCCCCAGCATTTT.

The rearrangement joins TRBV7-2 to TRBJ1-5; 11 bases fit TRBD1. J was trimmed by 6 bases and V by 5 bases; bases with no gene match: 3. Per the germline V gene, CDR1 is SGHTA and CDR2 is FQGNSA. This CDR3 region has 14 residues. The CDR3 sequence is CASSRDRGSQPQHF. In nucleotides, the CDR3 is TGTGCCAGCAGCCGGGACAGGGGGAGTCAGCCCCAGCATTTT. Together with reference TRBV7-2 and TRBJ1-5, the CDR3 gives the full variable domain: GAGVSQSPSNKVTEKGKDVELRCDPISGHTALYWYRQSLGQGLEFLIYFQGNSAPDKSGLPSDRFSAERTGGSVSTLTIQRTQQEDSAVYLCASSRDRGSQPQHFGDGTRLSIL.

The chain combines TRBV5-8 with TRBJ1-2; D not certain. V dropped 3 bases and J dropped 4 bases, with 10 bases sitting between them. The CDR3 consists of 13 residues. Germline lookup yields CDR1 SGHTS and CDR2 YDEGEE. CDR3 sequence: CASSSGAFYGYTF. CDR3 sequence (DNA): TGTGCCAGCAGCTCGGGAGCATTCTATGGCTACACCTTC.

The J gene is TRBJ1-5, the V gene TRBV5-1, with TRBD1 as a possible D gene (5 bases). V gave up 4 bases and J gave up 0 bases, with 11 bases separating them. This CDR3 has 15 amino acids. The germline gives CDR1 SGHRS, CDR2 YFSETQ. CDR3 sequence (DNA): TGCGCCAGCAGCCCGGCGGGGGGTAGCAATCAGCCCCAGCATTTT. Its translation is CASSPAGGSNQPQHF.

This chain joins TRBV19 and TRBJ2-5, with TRBD1 identical over 8 bases. This CDR3 region has 15 residues. Trimming removed 4 bases from V and 2 bases from J; junction bases left unmatched: 6. Germline CDR1 is LNHDA and CDR2 is SQIVND (reference sequence). Written as DNA, the CDR3 is TGTGCCAGTAGTAAGATAACAGGGGGGCAAGAGACCCAGTACTTC. Translation gives CASSKITGGQETQYF.

In nucleotides, the CDR3 is TGTGCCAGCAGCGTAGAAGAGAATGAGCAGTTCTTC. It is translated as CASSVEENEQFF. The chain carries TRBV9 and TRBJ2-1; D is uncertain. V was cut by 0 bases and J by 7 bases, with 5 bases left in between. The CDR3 covers 12 residues. CDR1 SGDLS and CDR2 YYNGEE come from the germline V gene.

Written as DNA, the CDR3 is TGTGCCAGCTCCGCCAGCTCTGGAAACACCATATATTTT. Protein sequence: CASSASSGNTIYF. This rearrangement joins TRBV7-9 to TRBJ1-3; D is unclear. Trimming took off 8 bases at V and 0 bases at J, with 8 bases between the two ends. In germline, CDR1 is SEHNR, CDR2 FQNEAQ (reference sequence). The CDR3 has 13 residues. The full variable domain, its missing parts supplied by reference TRBV7-9 and TRBJ1-3, is DTGVSQNPRHKITKRGQNVTFRCDPISEHNRLYWYRQTLGQGPEFLTYFQNEAQLEKSRLLSDRFSAERPKGSFSTLEIQRTEQGDSAMYLCASSASSGNTIYFGEGSWLTVV.

This rearrangement joins TRBV7-2 to TRBJ2-2; 9 positions match TRBD2. V gave up 5 bases and J gave up 4 bases; unmatched junction bases: 8. This CDR3 has 16 residues. The germline V gene has CDR1 SGHTA and CDR2 FQGNSA. The DNA for the CDR3 is TGTGCCAGCAGCCCAGCTGCGGGGGGGGCCACCGGGGAGCTGTTTTTT. It codes for CASSPAAGGATGELFF.

V and J are TRBV19 and TRBJ2-7, with 12 bases fitting TRBD2. This CDR3 region has 17 residues. CDR1 and CDR2 from the germline V gene are LNHDA and SQIVND (reference sequence). V lost 3 bases, J lost 4 bases, and 10 bases stayed unmatched. CDR3 in amino acids: CASSISQTSGGHYEQYF. CDR3 bases: TGTGCCAGTAGTATCTCCCAGACTAGCGGGGGACATTACGAGCAGTACTTC.

V usage is TRBV6-5 and J usage is TRBJ1-2; possibly TRBD1 for D (6 bases). CDR3 size: 12 residues. V was shortened by 2 bases and J by 8 bases, with 9 bases between the two germline ends. Germline CDR1 and CDR2: MNHEY and SVGAGI. This CDR3 is CASSYGRGGYTF. CDR3 DNA sequence: TGTGCCAGCAGTTACGGCAGGGGAGGCTACACCTTC.

V and J are TRBV19 and TRBJ2-3, with D tentatively TRBD1 (6 bases). V lost 4 bases and J lost 7, with 15 bases in between. CDR3 size: 14 residues. Germline CDR1 LNHDA, CDR2 SQIVND (reference sequence). This CDR3 is CASSRRQEPHTQYF. The CDR3 DNA follows: TGTGCCAGTAGTAGGAGACAGGAACCCCATACGCAGTATTTT.

V and J are TRBV5-1 and TRBJ1-3; D gene unclear. Germline CDR1 SGHRS, CDR2 YFSETQ. Trimming left V 3 bases short and J 0 bases short, with 7 bases between. This CDR3 spans 14 amino acids. CDR3 loop: CASSSGSSGNTIYF. For the CDR3, the DNA is TGCGCCAGCAGCTCCGGGAGCTCTGGAAACACCATATATTTT.

The rearrangement uses TRBV28 and TRBJ1-5; D remains unclear. V lost 5 bases to trimming and J lost 3 bases, with 11 bases between them. Germline V gives CDR1 MDHEN, CDR2 SYDVKM. The CDR3 spans 14 residues. CDR3 sequence reads: CASSLRVLNQPQHF. Here the CDR3 DNA reads TGTGCCAGCAGTCTCCGGGTCCTCAATCAGCCCCAGCATTTT.

The V and J genes are TRBV6-5 and TRBJ2-1, with 9 bases aligning to TRBD2. Germline CDR1 reads MNHEY; CDR2 reads SVGAGI. The CDR3 extends over 14 amino acids. The V gene end was trimmed by 8 bases and the J gene end by 12 bases; junction bases not matched to a gene: 14. The CDR3 nucleotides read TGTGCCAGCCATAGCGGGAGCCTTGCTTGGTTGCAGTTCTTC. The encoded protein is CASHSGSLAWLQFF.

The V call is TRBV14, the J call TRBJ1-5; weak D call: TRBD1 (5 bases). CDR1 is SGHDN, CDR2 FVKESK, per germline. Trimming shortened V by 5 bases and J by 4 bases, and 9 bases separated the two germline ends. The CDR3 contains 13 residues. The CDR3 protein is CASSKQENQPQHF. CDR3 in DNA: TGTGCCAGCAGCAAACAGGAGAATCAGCCCCAGCATTTT.

The CDR3 coding sequence is TGTGCCAGTAAGGCAGGGGCTAACTATGGCTACACCTTC. Protein product: CASKAGANYGYTF. V usage is TRBV19 and J usage is TRBJ1-2; D is possibly TRBD1 (6 bases). The length of the CDR3 is 13 residues. CDR1 is LNHDA, CDR2 SQIVND, per germline (reference sequence). V gave up 7 bases and J gave up 0 bases, with 9 bases separating them.

The J gene is TRBJ1-4, the V gene TRBV4-1; D perhaps matches TRBD1 (5 bases). V dropped 4 bases and J dropped 8 bases, with 17 bases sitting between them. Per germline, CDR1 MGHRA and CDR2 YSYEKL. This CDR3 spans 15 amino acids. The CDR3 nucleotides read TGCGCCAGCAGCCCGATTCATGGGGGGACCGAAAAACTGTTTTTT. Protein sequence: CASSPIHGGTEKLFF.

The chain uses TRBV7-2 and TRBJ1-1; D is perhaps TRBD1 (6 bases). The length of the CDR3 is 15 residues. Germline V gene data show CDR1 as SGHTA and CDR2 as FQGNSA. Between the trimmed V and J ends, which lost 9 bases and 0 bases, there was a span of 17 bases. CDR3 DNA sequence: TGTGCCAGTAGCATAATGAGGGGGATGAACACTGAAGCTTTCTTT. This gives the protein CASSIMRGMNTEAFF. The full variable domain, its missing parts supplied by reference TRBV7-2 and TRBJ1-1, is GAGVSQSPSNKVTEKGKDVELRCDPISGHTALYWYRQSLGQGLEFLIYFQGNSAPDKSGLPSDRFSAERTGGSVSTLTIQRTQQEDSAVYLCASSIMRGMNTEAFFGQGTRLTVV.

This clone was found a few times. The J gene is TRBJ1-1, the V gene TRBV12-3 or TRBV12-4, with no clear D. Trimming left V 3 bases short and J 6 bases short, with 11 bases between. The CDR3 extends over 13 amino acids. The chain's CDR3 is CASSLDLEAEAFF. CDR3 DNA sequence: TGTGCCAGCAGTTTGGACCTGGAGGCTGAAGCTTTCTTT.

The chain recombines TRBV11-2 with TRBJ1-1; no clear D gene. The CDR3 runs 15 residues. The V gene lost 6 bases and the J gene lost 0 bases, with 14 bases spanning the gap. Germline CDR1 is SGHAT and CDR2 is FQNNGV. CDR3 coding DNA: TGTGCCAGCAGTTTCCAGGCGTTTATGAACACTGAAGCTTTCTTT. Amino acids: CASSFQAFMNTEAFF.

The chain couples TRBV27 to TRBJ1-1; TRBD1 matches 7 bases. Germline lookup yields CDR1 MNHEY and CDR2 SMNVEV (reference sequence). The CDR3 runs 16 residues. With V trimmed by 3 bases and J by 0 bases, 7 bases remained unmatched. In nucleotides, the CDR3 is TGTGCCAGCAGTTTTCAGGGGGTTTCCATGAACACTGAAGCTTTCTTT. Translation: CASSFQGVSMNTEAFF.

The chain combines TRBV4-2 with TRBJ1-1; perhaps TRBD1 as D (5 bases). Trimming left V 4 bases short and J 3 bases short, with 27 bases between. Germline CDR1 LGHNA, CDR2 YNFKEQ. The CDR3 covers 19 residues. CDR3 residues: CASSRTTRSQGGGYTEAFF. The DNA for the CDR3 is TGTGCCAGCAGCCGCACTACCCGGTCCCAGGGTGGGGGGTACACTGAAGCTTTCTTT.

In DNA, the CDR3 is TGTGCCAGCAGCACAATGCAGGGGAGTGGGGCCCTCCACTTT. This translates into CASSTMQGSGALHF. This chain connects TRBV7-2 to TRBJ1-6, with D possibly being TRBD1 (6 bases). CDR1 is SGHTA and CDR2 is FQGNSA in the germline V gene. With 5 bases removed from V and 14 bases from J, the gap between germline ends came to 19 bases. The CDR3 consists of 14 residues.

The chain employs TRBV18 and TRBJ2-5, with D hard to call. Trimming removed 3 bases from V and 5 bases from J, with 4 bases in between. The germline CDR1 and CDR2 sequences are KGHSH and LQKENI. This CDR3 has 11 amino acids. CDR3 nucleotide sequence: TGTGCCAGCTCACCTGGCGAGACCCAGTACTTC. Translated: CASSPGETQYF. Looking up the rest from reference TRBV18 and TRBJ2-5 gives the full variable domain: NAGVMQNPRHLVRRRGQEARLRCSPMKGHSHVYWYRQLPEEGLKFMVYLQKENIIDESGMPKERFSAEFPKEGPSILRIQQVVRGDSAAYFCASSPGETQYFGPGTRLLVL.

V usage is TRBV25-1 and J usage is TRBJ2-2; 8 nucleotides line up with TRBD2. Trimming at V came to 6 bases and at J to 4 bases, leaving 13 bases not matched to a gene. CDR3 length equals 17 residues. Germline CDR1 reads MGHDK; CDR2 reads SYGVNS. The chain's CDR3 is CASSPTGSGSSTGELFF. The CDR3 DNA reads TGTGCCAGCAGCCCTACTGGAAGCGGGAGTAGCACCGGGGAGCTGTTTTTT.

The rearrangement uses TRBV12-2 and TRBJ2-7; the table's D gene call, TRBD1, was not cross checked with the DNA. TRBV12-2 is a pseudogene locus. The CDR3 is 16 residues long. The DNA of the CDR3 is TGTGCAAGTCGCTCCCCGGACAGGGAAATTCCCTACGAGCAGTACTTC. Its protein product is CASRSPDREIPYEQYF.